A single sample gave rise to the 28 T cell receptor beta chains below, sequenced in a study of T cell repertoires in cytomegalovirus infection. These receptors are not linked to any known antigen. Each CDR3 protein is one row after TCRdb ran MiXCR on the reads. The sample consists of roughly 860,000 distinct CDR3 sequences, roughly 33% of them appearing once. The source material was cultured CD8+ T cells from PBMCs, sampled from culture after CMV antigen stimulation. The receptors shown here come from a human donor in good health (CMV status not recorded). Some clones in this sample may be carry-over from other donors' samples.

The chain has TRBV6-2 or TRBV6-3 and TRBJ2-1; 8 bases are a match to TRBD2. The CDR3 sequence is 14 residues long. V dropped 2 bases and J dropped 10; count of bases not matched to a gene: 7. Germline CDR1 reads MNHEY; CDR2 reads SVGEGT. The CDR3 DNA follows: TGTGCCAGCAGTTACCGGGGGGGCCTTTTCGAGCAGTTCTTC. It specifies CASSYRGGLFEQFF.

CDR3 nucleotides: TGTGCCATCGGGGGCCCCGGCAATGAGCAGTTCTTC. It codes for CAIGGPGNEQFF. The V call is TRBV10-3, the J call TRBJ2-1; TRBD1 might be the D (6 bases). CDR1 and CDR2 from the germline V gene are ENHRY and SYGVKD. Trimming pared 8 bases from V and 6 bases from J, leaving 11 bases between. This CDR3 is 12 amino acids long.

The CDR3 protein is CASSRSLTRQESSYNEQFF. The CDR3 DNA reads as TGTGCCAGTAGCCGATCCCTTACCCGACAGGAGAGCTCCTACAATGAGCAGTTCTTC. The chain couples TRBV19 to TRBJ2-1; D possibly corresponds to TRBD1 (6 bases). Germline V gene lookup returns CDR1 LNHDA and CDR2 SQIVND (reference sequence). CDR3 length equals 19 residues. V lost 6 bases to trimming and J lost 0 bases, with 24 bases between them.

This clonotype was observed at least ten times. This chain connects TRBV7-8 to TRBJ1-1; the D is unclear. V was pared by 2 bases and J by 1 base, with 23 bases between. The length of the CDR3 is 19 residues. Looked up from germline, CDR1 is SGHVS and CDR2 is FQNEAQ. The CDR3 here is CASSLPRAATTMWNTEAFF. The DNA for the CDR3 is TGTGCCAGCAGCTTACCTCGGGCAGCTACAACTATGTGGAACACTGAAGCTTTCTTT.

A remark on this clonotype: A junction boundary mismatches the germline segment, possibly from a read error. The V call is TRBV28, the J call TRBJ2-6; D remains unclear. The CDR3 length is 16 residues. CDR1 and CDR2 (germline): MDHEN, SYDVKM. The CDR3 region is CASSPLTVSGTNVLTF. The CDR3 DNA reads as TGTGCCAGCAGCCCCCTGACGGTCTCTGGGACCAACGTCCTGACTTTC.

The chain has TRBV13 and TRBJ1-2, with a possible D match to TRBD1 (6 bases). The CDR3 is 12 amino acids. V gave up 5 bases and J gave up 6 bases, with 10 bases separating them. Germline-derived CDR1 and CDR2 are PRHDT and FYEKMQ (reference sequence). DNA for the CDR3: TGTGCCAGCAGCCAACAGGGAAATGGCTACACCTTC. It yields the protein CASSQQGNGYTF.

This clonotype showed up just a few times. V is TRBV20-1 and J is TRBJ2-7; D possibly matches TRBD1 or TRBD2 (5 bases each). The germline CDR1 and CDR2 sequences are DFQATT and SNEGSKA (reference sequence). CDR3 size: 13 residues. V was shortened by 2 bases and J by 4 bases, with 12 bases between the two germline ends. The CDR3 DNA is TGCAGTGCTAGACCCCGGGGCGAGTACGAGCAGTACTTC. Protein sequence: CSARPRGEYEQYF.

This clonotype was picked up a small number of times. V gene TRBV10-2 combines with J gene TRBJ2-7; 9 bases are shared with TRBD2. The CDR3 is 18 amino acids. Looked up from germline, CDR1 is WSHSY and CDR2 is SAAADI. The V gene end was trimmed by 2 bases and the J gene end by 5 bases; junction bases not matched to a gene: 16. The CDR3 sequence: CASSEEFGLAGSWDEQYV. The CDR3 nucleotides read TGCGCCAGCAGTGAGGAGTTTGGGCTAGCGGGGTCCTGGGACGAGCAGTACGTC.

The chain joins TRBV29-1 to TRBJ2-3; the D is unclear. The CDR3 extends over 12 amino acids. CDR1 is SQVTM, CDR2 ANQGSEA, per germline. Trimming removed 4 bases from V and 1 base from J, with 6 bases in between. The CDR3 DNA sequence: TGCAGCGTTGTAGGAGGCACAGATACGCAGTATTTT. Its translation: CSVVGGTDTQYF.

The gene calls are TRBV7-4 and TRBJ2-7, with a weak D call TRBD2 (5 bases). The CDR3 runs 15 residues. V lost 5 bases, J lost 3 bases, and 17 bases lay in between. Germline CDR1 and CDR2: SGHVT and SQSDAQ. The CDR3 nucleotides read TGTGCCAGCAGCCCACCGCCGGGGTTCAGCTACGAGCAGTACTTC. Residues: CASSPPPGFSYEQYF.

The chain combines TRBV28 with TRBJ2-7; D ambiguous. Per germline, CDR1 MDHEN and CDR2 SYDVKM. There are 13 residues in the CDR3. V was clipped by 3 bases and J by 3 bases, with 9 bases between them. DNA for the CDR3: TGTGCCAGCAGTTTTGGGCAGGACTACGAGCAGTACGTC. Translated: CASSFGQDYEQYV.

The chain couples TRBV15 to TRBJ2-5; no firm D call. Trimming shortened V by 6 bases and J by 7 bases, and 12 bases separated the two germline ends. Germline lookup yields CDR1 LNHNV and CDR2 YYDKDF (reference sequence). CDR3 length equals 12 residues. This CDR3 is CATRGIDGTQYF. CDR3 bases: TGTGCCACCAGAGGAATCGATGGGACCCAGTACTTC.

This clonotype was detected many times. This chain connects TRBV7-6 to TRBJ1-4, with 7 bases identical to TRBD1. Trimming at V came to 6 bases and at J to 6 bases, leaving 10 bases not matched to a gene. Per the germline V gene, CDR1 is SGHVS and CDR2 is FNYEAQ. This CDR3 region has 15 residues. The CDR3 DNA is TGTGCCAGCAGTTGGAAGACAGGGACTCATGAAAAACTGTTTTTT. Its protein is CASSWKTGTHEKLFF.

V gene TRBV7-9 combines with J gene TRBJ1-3; TRBD1 is a possible D gene (6 bases). The CDR3 sequence is 16 residues long. V lost 5 bases and J lost 4, with 18 bases in between. In germline, CDR1 is SEHNR, CDR2 FQNEAQ (reference sequence). Written as DNA, the CDR3 is TGTGCCAGCAGCCTGCGGGGGGGCGAATCCGGAAACACCATATATTTT. Its translation: CASSLRGGESGNTIYF.

This clonotype was observed many times. J is TRBJ2-1 and V is TRBV5-1, with TRBD1 identical over 7 bases. V was clipped by 3 bases and J by 8 bases; unmatched bases: 8. The CDR3 contains 14 residues. CDR1 SGHRS and CDR2 YFSETQ come from the germline V gene. The CDR3 sequence is CASSSRGTLDEQFF. CDR3 nucleotides: TGCGCCAGCAGCTCCAGGGGGACCTTGGATGAGCAGTTCTTC.

This clonotype was counted a few times. The CDR3 coding sequence is TGCAGCGTCGACGAACTCGGACAGGGCACAGATACGCAGTATTTT. Protein product: CSVDELGQGTDTQYF. The genes are TRBV29-1 and TRBJ2-3; TRBD1 matches 7 bases. The V gene's germline CDR1 is SQVTM and CDR2 ANQGSEA. The trim removed 6 bases at V and 1 base at J, leaving 10 bases unmatched. CDR3 length: 15 amino acids.

This chain connects TRBV7-9 to TRBJ1-4; TRBD1 matches at 9 bases. Trimming cost V 7 bases and J 7 bases; bases outside gene matches: 4. This CDR3 contains 13 residues. Germline loops: CDR1 SEHNR, CDR2 FQNEAQ (reference sequence). As DNA, the CDR3 is TGTGCCAGCAAGGACAGGGGTGGTGAAAAACTGTTTTTT. Protein sequence: CASKDRGGEKLFF. Full variable domain (rest looked up from reference TRBV7-9 and TRBJ1-4): DTGVSQNPRHKITKRGQNVTFRCDPISEHNRLYWYRQTLGQGPEFLTYFQNEAQLEKSRLLSDRFSAERPKGSFSTLEIQRTEQGDSAMYLCASKDRGGEKLFFGSGTQLSVL.

The chain joins TRBV7-6 to TRBJ2-7; D tentatively reads TRBD1 or TRBD2 (6 bases each). The germline CDR1 and CDR2 sequences are SGHVS and FNYEAQ. V was pared by 4 bases and J by 9 bases, with 19 bases between. The CDR3 is 14 residues long. Here the CDR3 reads CASSSPGANSGQYF. The CDR3 DNA follows: TGTGCCAGCAGCTCCCCGGGGGCGAACTCTGGGCAGTACTTC.

Only a few counts were recorded for this clonotype. The gene calls are TRBV11-1 and TRBJ1-1; D gene uncertain. Trimming took off 5 bases at V and 9 bases at J, with 13 bases between the two ends. This CDR3 is 12 amino acids long. The germline gives CDR1 SGHAT, CDR2 FQDESV (reference sequence). CDR3 DNA sequence: TGTGCCAGCAGCGCCGGGGTAGACCAAGCTTTCTTT. It is translated as CASSAGVDQAFF. Drawing the rest from reference TRBV11-1 and TRBJ1-1, the complete variable domain is EAEVAQSPRYKITEKSQAVAFWCDPISGHATLYWYRQILGQGPELLVQFQDESVVDDSQLPKDRFSAERLKGVDSTLKIQPAELGDSAMYLCASSAGVDQAFFGQGTRLTVV.

This clonotype has only a few counts. This chain links TRBV18 with TRBJ2-7; 9 positions agree with TRBD1. Germline V gene sequence: CDR1 KGHSH, CDR2 LQKENI. Losses at the gene ends were 4 bases for V and 3 bases for J; bases not matched to a gene: 7. The length of the CDR3 is 15 residues. The CDR3 nucleotides are TGTGCCAGCTCACTGAGAGAGGACAGGGGCTACGAGCAGTACTTC. It translates to CASSLREDRGYEQYF.

This clonotype was detected many times. The chain links TRBV7-8 to TRBJ2-3; D not resolved. The V and J ends lost 2 bases and 4 bases respectively, with 13 bases between them. This CDR3 is 15 amino acids long. Germline CDR1 reads SGHVS; CDR2 reads FQNEAQ. The DNA for the CDR3 is TGTGCCAGCAGCTTAATCCGTCAGTTCTCAGATACGCAGTATTTT. As protein: CASSLIRQFSDTQYF.

V usage is TRBV15 and J usage is TRBJ2-2, with TRBD2 as a possible D gene (6 bases). The CDR3 totals 16 residues. The V end lost 1 base, the J end lost 0 bases, and 9 bases lay between the germline ends. Germline V gives CDR1 LNHNV, CDR2 YYDKDF (reference sequence). CDR3 residues: CATSRGEETNTGELFF. In nucleotides, the CDR3 is TGTGCCACCAGCAGAGGGGAGGAGACGAACACCGGGGAGCTGTTTTTT.

In its sample, this clonotype was seen a few times. This rearrangement joins TRBV27 to TRBJ1-2; D remains ambiguous. The V end was cut by 0 bases, the J end by 7 bases, with 12 bases between. This CDR3 is 14 amino acids long. Germline CDR1 MNHEY, CDR2 SMNVEV (reference sequence). The CDR3 nucleotides are TGTGCCAGCAGTTTATCTGGGATGGTCGGTGGCTACACCTTC. Translation gives CASSLSGMVGGYTF.

This chain connects TRBV7-9 to TRBJ1-6; 8 bases align to TRBD1. After removal of 5 bases from V and 7 bases from J, the junction contained 7 bases not matched to a gene. Germline V gene data show CDR1 as SEHNR and CDR2 as FQNEAQ (reference sequence). This CDR3 region has 15 residues. The CDR3 DNA reads TGTGCCAGCAGCGCCCGGACAGGGATGAATTCACCCCTCCACTTT. It translates to CASSARTGMNSPLHF. Full variable domain (remainder filled in from reference TRBV7-9 and TRBJ1-6): DTGVSQNPRHKITKRGQNVTFRCDPISEHNRLYWYRQTLGQGPEFLTYFQNEAQLEKSRLLSDRFSAERPKGSFSTLEIQRTEQGDSAMYLCASSARTGMNSPLHFGNGTRLTVT.

The rearrangement links TRBV28 to TRBJ1-5, with a tentative D call TRBD1 (6 bases). V was pared by 8 bases and J by 6 bases, with 17 bases between. The germline CDR1 and CDR2 sequences are MDHEN and SYDVKM. The CDR3 consists of 14 residues. DNA of the CDR3: TGTGCCAGCGGCAGGACAGATCGTGGTCAGCCCCAGCATTTT. Translating gives CASGRTDRGQPQHF.

The chain has TRBV7-8 and TRBJ2-1; 8 bases are shared with TRBD1. This CDR3 is built from 16 residues. Germline values: CDR1 SGHVS, CDR2 FQNEAQ. Trimming at V came to 1 base and at J to 4 bases, leaving 6 bases not matched to a gene. This CDR3 is CASSLEQGAIYNEQFF. The CDR3 DNA follows: TGTGCCAGCAGCTTAGAGCAGGGGGCTATTTACAATGAGCAGTTCTTC. Complete variable domain (other parts from reference TRBV7-8 and TRBJ2-1): GAGVSQSPRYKVAKRGQDVALRCDPISGHVSLFWYQQALGQGPEFLTYFQNEAQLDKSGLPSDRFFAERPEGSVSTLKIQRTQQEDSAVYLCASSLEQGAIYNEQFFGPGTRLTVL.

This chain joins TRBV11-2 and TRBJ2-6; a weak D match, TRBD2 (5 bases). The CDR3 covers 15 residues. The germline V and J ends were trimmed by 5 bases and 6 bases, with 14 bases remaining between them. Per the germline V gene, CDR1 is SGHAT and CDR2 is FQNNGV. The CDR3 nucleotides are TGTGCCAGCAGCGCTAGAGGGTGGAAGGCCAACGTCCTGACTTTC. Its protein is CASSARGWKANVLTF. Using reference TRBV11-2 and TRBJ2-6 for the parts outside the CDR3, the full variable domain is EAGVAQSPRYKIIEKRQSVAFWCNPISGHATLYWYQQILGQGPKLLIQFQNNGVVDDSQLPKDRFSAERLKGVDSTLKIQPAKLEDSAVYLCASSARGWKANVLTFGAGSRLTVL.

This clonotype was counted only a few times. The V gene is TRBV2, the J gene TRBJ1-3; D possibly corresponds to TRBD1 (6 bases). The V gene lost 5 bases and the J gene lost 1 base, with 15 bases spanning the gap. Germline V gene sequence: CDR1 SNHLY, CDR2 FYNNEI. CDR3 size: 16 residues. The CDR3 loop reads CASSHPRTASGNTIYF. The CDR3 DNA reads TGTGCCAGCAGTCACCCCCGGACAGCTTCTGGAAACACCATATATTTT.